The 10 T cell receptor beta chains below come from one sample, sequenced in a study of T-cell reconstitution after alpha-beta-depleted transplantation in children. A TCRbeta library incorporating unique molecular identifiers was prepared. TCRdb re-analysed the PCR reads in MiXCR, keeping a single row per CDR3 protein. The table has 280,000 or so distinct CDR3 sequences, roughly 10% seen once; the top ten hold about 25%. The sample here was peripheral blood, taken 180 days after TCRalphabeta/CD19-depleted stem cell transplant. The receptors were gathered from a male patient between 2 and 10 years old who had a stem cell transplant for chronic granulomatous disease, so the T cells may come from the graft donor.

This clonotype appeared many times. V is TRBV28 and J is TRBJ1-4; 8 positions match TRBD1. Germline CDR1 is MDHEN and CDR2 is SYDVKM. CDR3 length: 16 residues. Losses at the gene ends were 3 bases for V and 4 bases for J; bases not matched to a gene: 7. As DNA, the CDR3 is TGTGCCAGCAGTTTTGAGGCAGGACAGGGTAATGAAAAACTGTTTTTT. It encodes CASSFEAGQGNEKLFF.

About this clonotype itself: Since a much larger clone is just one base distant, this may be a read error. The chain is built from TRBV3-1 and TRBJ2-5; TRBD2 matches 10 bases. From germline, CDR1 is LGHDT and CDR2 YNNKEL (reference sequence). The CDR3 contains 16 residues. DNA for the CDR3: TGTGCCAGCACCAAAAGGACTAGCGGAAGGCAAGAGACCCAGCACTTC. Translated: CASTKRTSGRQETQHF.

This clonotype came up many times. The rearrangement joins TRBV7-6 to TRBJ2-1; TRBD2 matches 12 bases. From germline, CDR1 is SGHVS and CDR2 FNYEAQ. The CDR3 contains 15 residues. With V trimmed by 3 bases and J by 6 bases, 3 bases remained unmatched. Written as DNA, the CDR3 is TGTGCCAGCAGCTTTGGACTAGCGGGGCTCAATGAGCAGTTCTTC. Protein: CASSFGLAGLNEQFF.

This clonotype was picked up many times. This rearrangement joins TRBV12-3 or TRBV12-4 to TRBJ2-2; possibly TRBD1 for D (5 bases). This CDR3 is built from 14 residues. Trimming cost V 3 bases and J 4 bases, with 9 bases left between them. CDR3 DNA sequence: TGTGCCAGCAGTTTTAGGGGAAGCACCGGGGAGCTGTTTTTT. Translating gives CASSFRGSTGELFF.

V and J are TRBV29-1 and TRBJ1-5, with D possibly being TRBD1 (5 bases). There are 14 residues in the CDR3. CDR1 and CDR2 (germline): SQVTM, ANQGSEA. The ends were cut back, 4 bases at V and 2 bases at J, with 12 bases in the middle. The CDR3 DNA follows: TGCAGCGTTGGGGGGGGGGAGGGCAATCAGCCCCAGCATTTT. Encoded protein: CSVGGGEGNQPQHF.

This clonotype has a count of ten or more. The genes are TRBV12-3 or TRBV12-4 and TRBJ2-7, with TRBD1 matching 7 bases. This CDR3 comprises 15 residues. The J segment lost 3 bases and the V segment lost 5 bases, leaving 10 bases of the junction unmatched. The CDR3 sequence is CASSRNRGLNYEQYF. The CDR3 coding sequence is TGTGCCAGCAGTAGAAACAGGGGTCTGAACTACGAGCAGTACTTC.

With respect to this clonotype: Just one base apart from a much larger clone, this may be a read error. The J gene is TRBJ2-5, the V gene TRBV7-6; 7 bases align to TRBD1. This CDR3 is built from 15 residues. J gave up 4 bases and V 4 bases, and 9 bases lay outside the gene matches. The germline CDR1 and CDR2 sequences are SGHVS and FNYEAQ. CDR3 sequence: CASSWTGTEPETQYF. The CDR3 nucleotides are TGTGCCAGCAGCTGGACCGGGACAGAGCCAGAGACCCAGTACTTC. Full variable domain (rest looked up from reference TRBV7-6 and TRBJ2-5): GAGVSQSPRYKVTKRGQDVALRCDPISGHVSLYWYRQALGQGPEFLTYFNYEAQQDKSGLPNDRFSAERPEGSISTLTIQRTEQRDSAMYRCASSWTGTEPETQYFGPGTRLLVL.

This clonotype has at least ten counts. In DNA form, the CDR3 reads TGTGCCAGCAGTCCCATACCAGCCAAAAACATTCAGTACTTC. Amino acid sequence: CASSPIPAKNIQYF. The chain combines TRBV27 with TRBJ2-4; D unresolved. This CDR3 spans 14 amino acids. Trimming shortened V by 5 bases and J by 0 bases, and 8 bases separated the two germline ends. CDR1 is MNHEY and CDR2 is SMNVEV in the germline V gene (reference sequence).

Many counts were recorded for this clonotype. The chain is built from TRBV20-1 and TRBJ1-3; D is unresolved. The CDR3 covers 12 residues. In germline, CDR1 is DFQATT, CDR2 SNEGSKA (reference sequence). Trimming took 1 base from V and 4 from J, leaving 5 bases between them. CDR3 coding DNA: TGCAGTGCTAGAGGGGCCGGAAACACCATATATTTT. This codes for CSARGAGNTIYF.

This clonotype was observed a handful of times. The CDR3 spells CASSLAVSRELFF. The DNA of the CDR3 is TGTGCCAGCAGTTTAGCGGTCTCGCGGGAGCTGTTTTTT. V and J are TRBV27 and TRBJ2-2; D is ambiguous. CDR1 MNHEY and CDR2 SMNVEV come from the germline V gene (reference sequence). The CDR3 spans 13 residues. Trimming left V 2 bases short and J 9 bases short, with 10 bases between.